Below, 15 T cell receptor beta chains from the same sample are listed, as sequenced in a study of blood T cell repertoires in COVID-19. Assay used: immunoSEQ multiplex PCR; TCRdb lists only in-frame clones, some missing. This sample has roughly 97,000 clones; roughly 82% occur once, and the top ten carry roughly 5%. The sequencing input was peripheral blood. The receptors originated from a man aged 60 to 69 with acute or convalescent COVID-19.

This chain uses TRBV11-3 with TRBJ2-2, with 8 nucleotides matching TRBD1. The CDR3 length is 17 residues. V lost 5 bases, J lost 7 bases, and 15 bases stayed unmatched. The germline CDR1 and CDR2 sequences are SGHNT and YENEEA. The CDR3 loop is CASSSRGGTGGIGELFF. CDR3 nucleotide sequence: TGTGCCAGCAGCAGTAGAGGGGGGACAGGAGGAATCGGGGAGCTGTTTTTT.

This clone was seen only a few times. This CDR3 is also generated by other DNA sequences in the sample. The rearrangement joins TRBV7-3 to TRBJ2-2, with D uncertain. The CDR3 covers 14 residues. Germline values: CDR1 SGHTA, CDR2 FQGTGA. Trimming shortened V by 3 bases and J by 1 base, and 6 bases separated the two germline ends. The CDR3 loop is CASSFRQNTGELFF. The CDR3 nucleotides are TGTGCCAGCAGCTTCAGACAGAACACCGGGGAGCTGTTTTTT.

The V gene is TRBV14, the J gene TRBJ2-1; no definite D call. The V and J ends lost 0 bases and 8 bases respectively, with 11 bases between them. From germline, CDR1 is SGHDN and CDR2 FVKESK. The CDR3 length is 14 residues. The CDR3 loop reads CASSQDLGWDEQFF. The CDR3, as DNA: TGTGCCAGCAGCCAAGATCTAGGTTGGGATGAGCAGTTCTTC.

The chain employs TRBV12-5 and TRBJ1-6; D may be TRBD1 (5 bases). Germline loops: CDR1 LGHNT, CDR2 FRNRAP. Trimming removed 2 bases at V and 7 bases at J, with 12 bases between. This CDR3 is 15 amino acids long. The CDR3 DNA sequence: TGTGCTAGTGGTTTGACGTCCCGACAGAATTCACCCCTCCACTTT. Its translation: CASGLTSRQNSPLHF.

CDR3 bases: TGTGCCAGCAGCTCAAACTCCGGCTCCTACAATGAGCAGTTCTTC. It is translated as CASSSNSGSYNEQFF. This chain links TRBV5-4 with TRBJ2-1; no clear D. There are 15 residues in the CDR3. The V end was cut by 3 bases, the J end by 0 bases, with 10 bases between. The germline V gene has CDR1 SGHNT and CDR2 YYREEE (reference sequence).

This chain links TRBV9 with TRBJ1-3, with D perhaps TRBD1 (6 bases). The germline CDR1 and CDR2 sequences are SGDLS and YYNGEE. Trimming shortened V by 2 bases and J by 4 bases, and 13 bases separated the two germline ends. This CDR3 region has 15 residues. The CDR3 reads CASSVTGGLGNTIYF. The CDR3 DNA reads TGTGCCAGCAGCGTGACGGGGGGGCTCGGAAACACCATATATTTT.

The chain joins TRBV19 to TRBJ1-6; 7 nucleotides match TRBD1. The CDR3 has 16 amino acids. Trimming removed 7 bases from V and 7 bases from J; junction bases left unmatched: 13. Germline CDR1 is LNHDA and CDR2 is SQIVND (reference sequence). The CDR3 reads CASTPWTGIGNSPLHF. The CDR3 region has the DNA TGTGCCAGTACCCCATGGACAGGTATCGGGAATTCACCCCTCCACTTT.

V usage is TRBV9 and J usage is TRBJ2-1; 13 bases map to TRBD2. Germline CDR1 and CDR2: SGDLS and YYNGEE. V lost 2 bases, J lost 4 bases, and 3 bases stayed unmatched. This CDR3 comprises 16 residues. Here the CDR3 DNA reads TGTGCCAGCAGCGTGGTGACTAGCGGGGGGTACAATGAGCAGTTCTTC. Translated, it gives CASSVVTSGGYNEQFF.

The chain carries TRBV11-3 and TRBJ1-4; a possible D gene is TRBD1 (6 bases). Germline lookup yields CDR1 SGHNT and CDR2 YENEEA. The CDR3 has 15 residues. V gave up 3 bases and J gave up 5 bases, with 13 bases separating them. The CDR3 DNA sequence: TGTGCCAGCAGCTTCCAAGGACAGCCAAATGAAAAACTGTTTTTT. This gives the protein CASSFQGQPNEKLFF.

The chain links TRBV5-1 to TRBJ2-5, with 11 bases that match TRBD1. V lost 6 bases and J lost 0; bases outside the gene matches: 7. There are 16 residues in the CDR3. The germline CDR1 and CDR2 sequences are SGHRS and YFSETQ. CDR3 loop: CASTPKDRGHQETQYF. The CDR3 nucleotides are TGCGCCAGCACCCCGAAGGACAGGGGGCACCAAGAGACCCAGTACTTC.

The chain uses TRBV11-1 and TRBJ2-2; D remains ambiguous. Germline V CDR1 and CDR2: SGHAT, FQDESV (reference sequence). The germline V and J ends were trimmed by 0 bases and 1 base, with 6 bases remaining between them. This CDR3 spans 15 amino acids. The CDR3 reads CASSLARGNTGELFF. The CDR3 DNA reads TGTGCCAGCAGCTTAGCGCGAGGGAACACCGGGGAGCTGTTTTTT.

This chain joins TRBV3-1 (or the pseudogene TRBV3-2) and TRBJ1-4, with 9 bases fitting TRBD1. Germline CDR1 LGHDT, CDR2 YNNKEL (reference sequence). The CDR3 has 15 residues. Germline trimming cut 3 bases from V and 8 bases from J; bases unmatched to any gene: 7. Written as DNA, the CDR3 is TGTGCCAGCAGCCAGCAACAGGGGGCTAGCGAAAAACTGTTTTTT. Its translation is CASSQQQGASEKLFF.

CDR3 in amino acids: CASSPHPGGTGRVRNGYTF. The CDR3, as DNA: TGTGCCAGCAGCCCTCACCCCGGCGGGACAGGAAGGGTCAGGAATGGCTACACCTTC. V is TRBV9 and J is TRBJ1-2; 8 bases fit TRBD1. This CDR3 contains 19 residues. CDR1 SGDLS and CDR2 YYNGEE come from the germline V gene. V shed 4 bases and J 6 bases; nucleotides not matched to a gene: 23.

CDR3 DNA sequence: TGTGCCAGCTCACCACCGGTAGCGGGAGAAGAGACCCAGTACTTC. Protein: CASSPPVAGEETQYF. The chain couples TRBV18 to TRBJ2-5; 9 bases align to TRBD2. The ends lost 0 bases at V and 3 bases at J; junction bases unmatched: 2. CDR3 length equals 15 residues. CDR1 is KGHSH, CDR2 LQKENI, per germline.

The table lists this clone with a count of one. This chain links TRBV2 with TRBJ1-3; weak D call: TRBD1 (6 bases). CDR1 SNHLY and CDR2 FYNNEI come from the germline V gene. The CDR3 runs 14 residues. V was cut by 10 bases and J by 2 bases, with 15 bases left in between. CDR3 sequence: CATSVQGAGNTIYF. CDR3 nucleotides: TGTGCCACTTCCGTACAGGGAGCTGGAAACACCATATATTTT.